The 2 T cell receptor beta chains listed next were all sequenced from one sample in a study of T cell responses to AZD1222 COVID-19 vaccine. TCRdb's table, derived via immunoSEQ multiplex PCR, lists solely in-frame clones and lacks some. The top ten hold approximately 5.4% of the sample, which has more than 80,000 clones, under 90% seen once. This specimen was peripheral blood, taken on day 0 of AZD1222 vaccination. These receptors were taken from an adult in good health.

CDR3 nucleotides: TGCGCCAGCACACTCCAGGGAAGTCTTCCCTCTTACGAGCAGTACTTC. Translating gives CASTLQGSLPSYEQYF. This chain connects TRBV5-1 to TRBJ2-7, with a possible D match to TRBD1 (5 bases). CDR3 length equals 16 residues. In germline, CDR1 is SGHRS, CDR2 YFSETQ. V lost 6 bases and J lost 4, with 23 bases in between.

The chain employs TRBV12-3 or TRBV12-4 and TRBJ2-2; D gene unclear. The CDR3 spans 13 residues. V lost 3 bases, J lost 3 bases, and 5 bases lay in between. The CDR3 region is CASSLGYTGELFF. As DNA, the CDR3 is TGTGCCAGCAGTTTGGGATACACCGGGGAGCTGTTTTTT.